This is a list of T cell receptor beta chains from one sample in a study of CD8 T cells in Susac syndrome. TCRdb reanalysed the immunoSEQ multiplex PCR reads using MiXCR and keeps one entry per CDR3 protein. The sample has 120,000 or so distinct CDR3 sequences; 94% are singletons. The source material was CD4+ T cells from PBMCs. Source of these receptors: a human donor in good health. The CDR3 runs from the conserved cysteine through the conserved F or W. A D gene is named only where the DNA matches it firmly. Clone sizes are given selectively: once, few, many, or a class where the clone is expanded.

j_call d_call clone_size v_call cdr3_aa cdr3_nt
TRBJ2-5 TRBD1 NA TRBV2 CASGTAILGETQYF TGTGCCAGCGGGACAGCCATTTTAGGAGAGACCCAGTACTTC
TRBJ1-2 NA once TRBV4-1 CASSQEVRNRTNYGYTF TGCGCCAGCAGCCAAGAAGTTCGGAACAGGACCAACTATGGCTACACCTTC
TRBJ1-2 NA NA TRBV7-9 CASSSGGNTYGYTF TGTGCCAGCAGCTCAGGAGGAAATACCTATGGCTACACCTTC
TRBJ1-5 TRBD1 NA TRBV20-1 CSATTDGGGNQPQHF TGCAGTGCTACTACCGACGGAGGGGGCAACCAGCCCCAGCATTTT
TRBJ2-7 TRBD1 NA TRBV19 CASSADRRYYEQYF TGTGCCAGTAGTGCGGACAGGCGGTACTACGAGCAGTACTTC
TRBJ1-2 NA NA TRBV9 CASSEGGEYGYTF TGTGCCAGCAGCGAGGGGGGGGAGTATGGCTACACCTTC
TRBJ2-1 TRBD2 NA TRBV15 CATSRDGWGISGDNEQFF TGTGCCACCAGCAGAGATGGTTGGGGAATTAGCGGGGACAATGAGCAGTTCTTC
TRBJ2-5 NA NA TRBV11-2 CASSSRADGGETQYF TGTGCCAGCAGCTCCAGGGCGGATGGAGGAGAGACCCAGTACTTC
TRBJ1-5 NA NA TRBV6-6 CASGLSPQHF TGCGCTTCCGGACTCAGCCCCCAGCATTTT
TRBJ2-2 NA once TRBV7-9 CASSVYVTGELFF TGTGCCAGCAGCGTATATGTAACCGGGGAGCTGTTTTTT
TRBJ1-5 TRBD1 NA TRBV29-1 CSVDSGTGQPQHF TGCAGCGTTGATAGTGGGACAGGGCAGCCCCAGCATTTT
TRBJ2-2 NA NA TRBV25-1 CASLRERASNTGELFF TGTGCCAGCCTAAGGGAGCGGGCTTCGAACACCGGGGAGCTGTTTTTT
TRBJ1-1 TRBD1 NA TRBV7-9 CASSLEGARVAFF TGTGCCAGCAGCTTGGAGGGGGCGCGGGTAGCTTTCTTT
TRBJ2-7 TRBD2 NA TRBV6-2/TRBV6-3 CASNGLAGNEQYF TGTGCCAGCAACGGACTAGCGGGAAACGAGCAGTACTTC
TRBJ1-5 TRBD1 NA TRBV19 CASSGTAGNQPQHF TGTGCCAGTAGTGGGACAGCGGGCAATCAGCCCCAGCATTTT
TRBJ1-4 TRBD1 NA TRBV2 CASRLRDSLNEKLFF TGTGCCAGCAGACTCCGGGACAGCTTGAATGAAAAACTGTTTTTT
TRBJ2-1 TRBD2 NA TRBV4-1 CASSQEVASGSKNEQFF TGCGCCAGCAGCCAAGAGGTGGCCAGCGGGAGTAAAAATGAGCAGTTCTTC
TRBJ2-4 NA NA TRBV5-1 CASSLGQRENIQYF TGCGCCAGCAGCTTGGGACAGAGGGAAAACATTCAGTACTTC
TRBJ1-1 NA NA TRBV3-1 CASSQLQGSTEAFF TGTGCCAGCAGCCAATTACAGGGAAGCACTGAAGCTTTCTTT
TRBJ2-2 NA NA TRBV20-1 CSALTSSAGELFF TGCAGTGCCTTAACTAGTTCCGCCGGGGAGCTGTTTTTT
TRBJ1-3 NA NA TRBV9 CASSVVGAPTGGNTIYF TGTGCCAGCAGCGTCGTCGGGGCCCCCACGGGAGGAAACACCATATATTTT
TRBJ1-6 NA NA TRBV28 CASSYDGQRTSPLHF TGTGCCAGCAGTTACGACGGACAGCGGACTTCACCCCTCCACTTT
TRBJ1-2 NA NA TRBV6-5 CATWDVGDYGYTF TGTGCCACCTGGGACGTTGGGGACTATGGCTACACCTTC
TRBJ1-2 NA NA TRBV6-6 CASSLSTSNYGYTF TGTGCCAGCAGCCTTTCGACAAGCAATTATGGCTACACCTTC
TRBJ2-7 NA few TRBV6-5 CASSREGSYEQYF TGTGCCAGCAGTCGGGAAGGGAGCTACGAGCAGTACTTC
TRBJ2-2 NA NA TRBV5-4 CASSFDSEVTGELFF TGTGCCAGCAGCTTCGACTCTGAGGTTACCGGGGAGCTGTTTTTT
TRBJ2-2 TRBD2 NA TRBV14 CASSHASGRIAGELFF TGTGCCAGCAGCCACGCTAGCGGGAGAATTGCCGGGGAGCTGTTTTTT
TRBJ2-5 NA NA TRBV5-1 CASSGGGVSSPETQYF TGCGCCAGCAGCGGGGGAGGCGTATCCTCCCCAGAGACCCAGTACTTC
TRBJ2-2 NA NA TRBV4-3 CASSQVPQMDTGELFF TGCGCCAGCAGCCAAGTTCCCCAGATGGACACCGGGGAGCTGTTTTTT
TRBJ2-5 TRBD1 NA TRBV6-1 CATNRGIQETQYF TGTGCCACAAACAGGGGGATACAAGAGACCCAGTACTTC
TRBJ1-2 TRBD1 NA TRBV3-1 CASSRMTGVYGYTF TGTGCCAGCAGCCGTATGACAGGGGTCTATGGCTACACCTTC
TRBJ2-2 NA NA TRBV12-3/TRBV12-4 CASSLTRPGELFF TGTGCCAGCAGTCTTACTAGACCCGGGGAGCTGTTTTTT
TRBJ1-3 TRBD1 NA TRBV3-1 CASSQDRQGLSGNTIYF TGTGCCAGCAGCCAAGACCGACAGGGACTTTCTGGAAACACCATATATTTT
TRBJ2-1 NA NA TRBV30 CAWRGGPQRNEQFF TGTGCCTGGAGAGGCGGGCCCCAAAGGAATGAGCAGTTCTTC
TRBJ1-1 NA NA TRBV29-1 CSALPDQKDTEAFF TGCAGCGCCCTACCTGACCAGAAGGACACTGAAGCTTTCTTT
TRBJ1-2 TRBD1 NA TRBV27 CASSSDNRGQDGYTF TGTGCCAGCAGTTCGGATAACAGGGGGCAGGATGGCTACACCTTC
TRBJ2-7 NA NA TRBV7-2 CASSSPGQSSYEQYF TGTGCCAGCAGCTCCCCCGGGCAGAGCTCCTACGAGCAGTACTTC
TRBJ1-4 NA NA TRBV7-9 CASSDGANEKLFF TGTGCCAGCAGTGACGGCGCTAATGAAAAACTGTTTTTT
TRBJ2-5 NA NA TRBV3-1 CASSQQEGTQYF TGTGCCAGCAGCCAGCAGGAGGGGACCCAGTACTTC
TRBJ1-2 NA once TRBV6-5 CASSYSISGENYGYTF TGTGCCAGCAGTTACTCCATATCCGGCGAGAACTATGGCTACACCTTC
TRBJ2-1 NA NA TRBV6-2/TRBV6-3 CASSHSGPNEQFF TGTGCCAGCAGCCACAGCGGGCCCAATGAGCAGTTCTTC
TRBJ1-5 NA NA TRBV7-2 CASSLDLWGSNQPQHF TGTGCCAGCAGCTTAGATTTGTGGGGAAGCAATCAGCCCCAGCATTTT
TRBJ2-5 NA NA TRBV12-3/TRBV12-4 CASSLRQKETQYF TGTGCCAGCAGTTTGCGACAGAAAGAGACCCAGTACTTC
TRBJ2-2 NA few TRBV3-1 CASSQGGAGELFF TGTGCCAGCAGCCAAGGGGGGGCCGGAGAGCTGTTTTTT
TRBJ1-2 NA NA TRBV6-5 CASSSGIYGYTF TGTGCCAGCAGTTCGGGAATCTATGGCTACACCTTC
TRBJ1-4 NA once TRBV7-2 CASSWTTGNNEKLFF TGTGCCAGCAGCTGGACGACAGGAAATAATGAAAAACTGTTTTTT
TRBJ1-5 TRBD1 NA TRBV19 CASSVTGGGNNQPQHF TGTGCCAGTAGTGTAACAGGGGGCGGGAACAATCAGCCCCAGCATTTT
TRBJ1-4 TRBD1 NA TRBV5-1 CASSPGTASTEKLFF TGCGCCAGCAGCCCCGGGACAGCCTCGACGGAAAAACTGTTTTTT
TRBJ2-5 NA once TRBV5-1 CASSLDRERPRTQYF TGCGCCAGCAGCTTGGATAGGGAGCGGCCTAGGACCCAGTACTTC
TRBJ2-1 NA NA TRBV3-1 CASSQDIGRKQFF TGTGCCAGCAGCCAAGATATAGGCCGAAAGCAGTTCTTC
TRBJ2-5 NA NA TRBV29-1 CSVDGTIEETQYF TGCAGCGTTGACGGGACAATAGAAGAGACCCAGTACTTC
TRBJ2-7 NA NA TRBV6-6 CASSQWGASDEQYF TGTGCCAGCAGCCAATGGGGGGCATCGGACGAGCAGTACTTC
TRBJ2-3 TRBD1 NA TRBV6-1 CAISTGTGVTDTQYF TGTGCCATCAGTACCGGGACAGGGGTCACAGATACGCAGTATTTT
TRBJ2-5 NA NA TRBV3-1 CASSQEWGQRPGETQYF TGTGCCAGCAGCCAAGAGTGGGGGCAGCGCCCCGGGGAGACCCAGTACTTC